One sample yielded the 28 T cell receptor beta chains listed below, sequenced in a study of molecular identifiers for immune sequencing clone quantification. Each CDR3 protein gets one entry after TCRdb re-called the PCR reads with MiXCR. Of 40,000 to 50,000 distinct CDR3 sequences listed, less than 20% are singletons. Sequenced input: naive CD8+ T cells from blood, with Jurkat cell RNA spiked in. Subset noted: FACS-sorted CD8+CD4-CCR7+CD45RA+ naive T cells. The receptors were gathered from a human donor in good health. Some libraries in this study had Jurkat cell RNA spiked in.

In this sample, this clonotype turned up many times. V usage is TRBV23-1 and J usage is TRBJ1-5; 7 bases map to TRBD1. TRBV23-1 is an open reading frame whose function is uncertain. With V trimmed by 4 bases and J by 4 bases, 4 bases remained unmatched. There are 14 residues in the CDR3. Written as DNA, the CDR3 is TGCGCCAGCAGTCTAACAGGGGTTAATCAGCCCCAGCATTTT. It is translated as CASSLTGVNQPQHF.

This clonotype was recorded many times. CDR3 coding DNA: TGCGCCAGCAGCCAAGATGTCCGGGACAGCCGACACAATGAGCAGTTCTTC. Protein product: CASSQDVRDSRHNEQFF. V usage is TRBV4-3 and J usage is TRBJ2-1; 7 positions match TRBD1. The CDR3 loop spans 17 amino acids. The germline V gene encodes CDR1 LGHNA and CDR2 YSLEER. Trimming removed 0 bases from V and 5 bases from J; junction bases left unmatched: 10.

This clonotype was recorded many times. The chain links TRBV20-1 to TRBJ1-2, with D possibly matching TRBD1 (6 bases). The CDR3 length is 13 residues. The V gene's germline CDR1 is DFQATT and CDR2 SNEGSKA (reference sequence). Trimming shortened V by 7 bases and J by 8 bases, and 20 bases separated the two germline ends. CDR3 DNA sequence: TGCAGTGGCCACGAGGGGGGTCTAGAAGGCTACACCTTC. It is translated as CSGHEGGLEGYTF.

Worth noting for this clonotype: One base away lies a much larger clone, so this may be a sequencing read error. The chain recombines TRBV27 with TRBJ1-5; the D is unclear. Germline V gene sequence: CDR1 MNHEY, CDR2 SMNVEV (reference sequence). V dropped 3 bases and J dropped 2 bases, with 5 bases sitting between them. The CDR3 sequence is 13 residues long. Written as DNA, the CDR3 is TGTGCCAGCAGTTTGATGGGCAATCAGCCCCAGCATTTT. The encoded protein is CASSLMGNQPQHF.

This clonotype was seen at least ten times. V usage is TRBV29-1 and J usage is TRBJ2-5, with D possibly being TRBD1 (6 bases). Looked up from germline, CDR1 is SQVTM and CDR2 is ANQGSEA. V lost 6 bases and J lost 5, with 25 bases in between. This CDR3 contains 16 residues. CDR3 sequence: CSVARAQGVGEETQYF. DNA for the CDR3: TGCAGCGTAGCCCGCGCACAGGGAGTGGGTGAGGAGACCCAGTACTTC. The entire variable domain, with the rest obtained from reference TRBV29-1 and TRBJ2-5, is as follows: SAVISQKPSRDICQRGTSLTIQCQVDSQVTMMFWYRQQPGQSLTLIATANQGSEATYESGFVIDKFPISRPNLTFSTLTVSNMSPEDSSIYLCSVARAQGVGEETQYFGPGTRLLVL.

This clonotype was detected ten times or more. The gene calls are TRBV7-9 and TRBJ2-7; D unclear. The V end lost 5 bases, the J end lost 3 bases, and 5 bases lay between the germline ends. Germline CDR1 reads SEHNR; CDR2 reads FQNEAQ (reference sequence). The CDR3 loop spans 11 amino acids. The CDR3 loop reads CASSPYYEQYF. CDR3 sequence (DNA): TGTGCCAGCAGCCCGTACTACGAGCAGTACTTC.

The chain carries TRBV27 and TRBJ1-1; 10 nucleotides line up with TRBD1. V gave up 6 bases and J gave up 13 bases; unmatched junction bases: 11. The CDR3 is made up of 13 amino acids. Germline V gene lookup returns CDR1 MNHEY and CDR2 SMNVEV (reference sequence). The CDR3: CASSPYRDRGYFF. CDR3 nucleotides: TGTGCCAGCAGCCCATATCGGGACAGGGGTTATTTCTTT.

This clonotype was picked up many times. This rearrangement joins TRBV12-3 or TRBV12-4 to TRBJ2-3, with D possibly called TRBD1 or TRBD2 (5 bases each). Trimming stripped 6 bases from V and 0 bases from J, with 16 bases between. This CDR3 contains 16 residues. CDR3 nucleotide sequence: TGTGCCAGCAGGCACTTACCGGGACGGAGCACAGATACGCAGTATTTT. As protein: CASRHLPGRSTDTQYF.

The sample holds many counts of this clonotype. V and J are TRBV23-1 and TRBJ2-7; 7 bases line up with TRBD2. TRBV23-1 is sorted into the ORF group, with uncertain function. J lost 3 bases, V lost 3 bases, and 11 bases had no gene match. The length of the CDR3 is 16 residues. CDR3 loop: CASSQELAFTHYEQYF. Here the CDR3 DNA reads TGCGCCAGCAGTCAGGAACTAGCGTTCACCCACTACGAGCAGTACTTC.

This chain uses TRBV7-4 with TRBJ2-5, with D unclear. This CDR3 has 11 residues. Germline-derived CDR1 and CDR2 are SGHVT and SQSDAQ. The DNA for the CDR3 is TGTCCACCGCACCTCCAAGAGACCCAGTACTTC. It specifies CPPHLQETQYF.

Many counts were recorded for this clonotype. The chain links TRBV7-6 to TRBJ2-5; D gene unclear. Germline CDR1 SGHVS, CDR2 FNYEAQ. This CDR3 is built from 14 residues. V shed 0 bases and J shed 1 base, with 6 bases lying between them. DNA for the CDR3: TGTGCCAGCAGCTTAGCGGCGACCCAAGAGACCCAGTACTTC. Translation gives CASSLAATQETQYF.

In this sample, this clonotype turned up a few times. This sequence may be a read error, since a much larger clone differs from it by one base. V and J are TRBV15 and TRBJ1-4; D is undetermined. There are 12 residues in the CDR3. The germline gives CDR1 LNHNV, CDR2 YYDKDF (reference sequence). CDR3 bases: TGTGCCACCAGCTCCCCACAAGAAAAACTGGTTTTT. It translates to CATSSPQEKLVF.

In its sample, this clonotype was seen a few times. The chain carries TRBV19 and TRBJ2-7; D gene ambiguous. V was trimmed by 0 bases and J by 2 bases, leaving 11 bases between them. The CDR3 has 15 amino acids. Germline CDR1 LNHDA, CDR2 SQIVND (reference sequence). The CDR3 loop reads CASSIDMDRTYEQYF. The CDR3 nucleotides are TGTGCCAGTAGTATAGATATGGACCGTACCTACGAGCAGTACTTC.

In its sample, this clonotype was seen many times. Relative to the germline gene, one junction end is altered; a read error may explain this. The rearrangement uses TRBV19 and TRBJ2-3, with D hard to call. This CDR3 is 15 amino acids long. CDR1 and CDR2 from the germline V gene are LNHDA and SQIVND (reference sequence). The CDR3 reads CASGIFSLNTDTQYF. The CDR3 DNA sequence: TGTGCCAGTGGTATCTTCAGTTTGAACACAGATACGCAGTATTTT.

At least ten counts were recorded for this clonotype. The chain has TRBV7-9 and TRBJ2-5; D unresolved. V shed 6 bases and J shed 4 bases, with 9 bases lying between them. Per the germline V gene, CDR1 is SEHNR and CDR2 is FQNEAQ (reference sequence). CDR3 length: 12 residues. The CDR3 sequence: CASRLLGETQYF. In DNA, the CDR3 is TGTGCCAGCAGACTCTTAGGAGAGACCCAGTACTTC.

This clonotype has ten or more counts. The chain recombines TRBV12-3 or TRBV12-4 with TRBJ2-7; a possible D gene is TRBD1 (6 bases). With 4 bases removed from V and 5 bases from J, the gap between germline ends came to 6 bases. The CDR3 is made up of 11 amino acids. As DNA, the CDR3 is TGTGCCAGCAGTTCAGGGGACGAGCAGTACTTC. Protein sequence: CASSSGDEQYF.

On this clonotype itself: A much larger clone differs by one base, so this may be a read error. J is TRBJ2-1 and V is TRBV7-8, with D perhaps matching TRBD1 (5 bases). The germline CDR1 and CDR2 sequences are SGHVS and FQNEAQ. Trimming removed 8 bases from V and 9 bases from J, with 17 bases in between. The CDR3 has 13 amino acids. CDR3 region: CASRSPRVFEQFF. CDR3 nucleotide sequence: TGTGCCAGCCGCTCACCCAGGGTGTTTGAGCAGTTCTTC.

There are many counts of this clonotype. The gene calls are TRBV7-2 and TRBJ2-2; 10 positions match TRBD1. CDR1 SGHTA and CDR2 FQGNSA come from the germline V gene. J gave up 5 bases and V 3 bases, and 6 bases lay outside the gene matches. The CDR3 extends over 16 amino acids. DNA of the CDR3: TGTGCCAGCAGCTTCCACCGGGACAGGGGAACCGGGGAGCTGTTTTTT. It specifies CASSFHRDRGTGELFF.

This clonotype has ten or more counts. In nucleotides, the CDR3 is TGTGCCAGCAGCTCGCCCGGGACAGGGGAAGAGACCCAGTACTTC. This encodes CASSSPGTGEETQYF. The chain recombines TRBV5-4 with TRBJ2-5, with 10 nucleotides matching TRBD1. Per the germline V gene, CDR1 is SGHNT and CDR2 is YYREEE (reference sequence). This CDR3 spans 15 amino acids. V was clipped by 3 bases and J by 3 bases; unmatched bases: 5.

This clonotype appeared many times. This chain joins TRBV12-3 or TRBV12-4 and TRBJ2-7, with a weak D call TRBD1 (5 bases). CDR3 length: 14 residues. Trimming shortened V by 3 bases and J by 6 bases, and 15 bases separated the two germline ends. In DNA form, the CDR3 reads TGTGCCAGCAGTTTTATGGGGCCTCTAGGCGAGCAGTACTTC. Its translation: CASSFMGPLGEQYF.

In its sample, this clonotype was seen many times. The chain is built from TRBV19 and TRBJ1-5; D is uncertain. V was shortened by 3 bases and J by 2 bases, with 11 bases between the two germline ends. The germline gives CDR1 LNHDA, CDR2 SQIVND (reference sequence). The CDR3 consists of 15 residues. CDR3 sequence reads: CASSIRYLGNQPQHF. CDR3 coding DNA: TGTGCCAGTAGTATTAGGTACTTGGGCAATCAGCCCCAGCATTTT.

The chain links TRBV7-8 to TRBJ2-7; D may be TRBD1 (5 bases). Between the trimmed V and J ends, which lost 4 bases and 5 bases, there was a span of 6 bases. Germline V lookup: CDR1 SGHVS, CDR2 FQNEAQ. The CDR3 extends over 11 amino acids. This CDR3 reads CASSSRDEQYF. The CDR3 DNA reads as TGTGCCAGCAGCTCCAGGGACGAGCAGTACTTC.

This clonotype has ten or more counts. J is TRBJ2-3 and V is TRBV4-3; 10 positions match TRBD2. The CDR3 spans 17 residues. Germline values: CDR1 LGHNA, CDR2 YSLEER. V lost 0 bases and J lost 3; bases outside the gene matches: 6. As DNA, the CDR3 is TGCGCCAGCAGCCAAGATCTGGGACTAGCGTTAACAGATACGCAGTATTTT. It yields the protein CASSQDLGLALTDTQYF.

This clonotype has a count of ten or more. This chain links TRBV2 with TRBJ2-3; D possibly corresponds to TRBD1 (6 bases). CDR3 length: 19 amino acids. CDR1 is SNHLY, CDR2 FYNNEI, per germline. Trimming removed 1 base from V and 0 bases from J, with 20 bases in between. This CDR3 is CASSEDSDGQSISTDTQYF. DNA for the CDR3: TGTGCCAGCAGTGAAGACTCAGACGGACAGTCCATAAGCACAGATACGCAGTATTTT.

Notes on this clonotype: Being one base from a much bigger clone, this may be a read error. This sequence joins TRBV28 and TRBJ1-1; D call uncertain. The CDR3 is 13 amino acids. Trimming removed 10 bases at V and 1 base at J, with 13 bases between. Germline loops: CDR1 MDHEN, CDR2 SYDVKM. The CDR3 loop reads CATDPGRNTEAFF. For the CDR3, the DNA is TGTGCCACCGACCCCGGCAGGAACACTGAAGCTTTCTTT.

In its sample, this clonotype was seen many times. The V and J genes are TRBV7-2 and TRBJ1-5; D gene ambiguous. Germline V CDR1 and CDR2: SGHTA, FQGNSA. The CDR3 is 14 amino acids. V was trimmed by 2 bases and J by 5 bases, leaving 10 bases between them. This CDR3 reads CASSLYGLDQPQHF. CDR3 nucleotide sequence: TGTGCCAGCAGCTTATATGGGTTGGATCAGCCCCAGCATTTT.

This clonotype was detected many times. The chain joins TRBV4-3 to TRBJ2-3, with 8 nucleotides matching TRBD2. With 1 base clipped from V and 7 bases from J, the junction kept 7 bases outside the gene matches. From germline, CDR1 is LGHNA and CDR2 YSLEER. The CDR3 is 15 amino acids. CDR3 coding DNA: TGCGCCAGCAGCCAAGGCCGGGGGGGCCTTCATACGCAGTATTTT. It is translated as CASSQGRGGLHTQYF.

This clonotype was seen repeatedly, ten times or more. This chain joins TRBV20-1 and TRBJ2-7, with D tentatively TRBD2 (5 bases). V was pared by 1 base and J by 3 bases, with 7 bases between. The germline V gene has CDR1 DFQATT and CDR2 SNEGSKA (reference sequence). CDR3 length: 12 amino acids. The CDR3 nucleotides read TGCAGTGCTAGAGTTGAGGGCTACGAGCAGTACTTC. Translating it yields CSARVEGYEQYF.